Shown below are 17 T cell receptor beta chains from a single sample sequenced in a study of blood T cell repertoires in COVID-19 (dated by TCRdb to 2020 to 2021). Library method: the immunoSEQ multiplex PCR assay. TCRdb carries this immuneACCESS record with in-frame sequences only. Its versions omit some clonotypes, under half of them owing to an unresolved V gene in the studies checked, with the rest unexplained. Recorded for this sample are 100,000 to 150,000 clones; about 80% of them occurred a single time. The ten largest clones represent about 3.8% of the sample. The sequenced material came from peripheral blood. The receptor set was obtained from a woman aged 45-65 years with acute or convalescent COVID-19.

A single count supports this clone. V gene TRBV30 combines with J gene TRBJ2-2, with 11 bases that match TRBD2. After removal of 6 bases from V and 5 bases from J, the junction contained 2 bases not matched to a gene. The CDR3 contains 13 residues. Germline V gene lookup returns CDR1 GTSNPN and CDR2 SVGIG (reference sequence). The CDR3 loop reads CACRTSGTGELFF. For the CDR3, the DNA is TGTGCCTGTCGGACTAGCGGGACCGGGGAGCTGTTTTTT. The entire variable domain, with the rest obtained from reference TRBV30 and TRBJ2-2, is as follows: SQTIHQWPATLVQPVGSPLSLECTVEGTSNPNLYWYRQAAGRGLQLLFYSVGIGQISSEVPQNLSASRPQDRQFILSSKKLLLSDSGFYLCACRTSGTGELFFGEGSRLTVL.

This clone was counted only a few times. This chain uses TRBV29-1 with TRBJ2-7; D is possibly TRBD2 (6 bases). Trimming stripped 3 bases from V and 4 bases from J, with 16 bases between. The CDR3 has 14 amino acids. Per germline, CDR1 SQVTM and CDR2 ANQGSEA. CDR3 sequence reads: CSVEGDGGYYEQYF. DNA for the CDR3: TGCAGCGTTGAGGGGGACGGAGGGTATTACGAGCAGTACTTC.

V usage is TRBV12-5 and J usage is TRBJ1-6; 8 nucleotides agree with TRBD1. The CDR3 is 14 residues long. Germline CDR1 LGHNT, CDR2 FRNRAP. V was clipped by 1 base and J by 10 bases; unmatched bases: 3. This CDR3 is CASGLETGVSPLHF. DNA of the CDR3: TGTGCTAGTGGTTTGGAGACAGGGGTCTCACCCCTCCACTTT.

The chain employs TRBV19 and TRBJ2-7; D is ambiguous. Trimming cost V 3 bases and J 1 base, with 10 bases left between them. This CDR3 comprises 14 residues. Germline CDR1 reads LNHDA; CDR2 reads SQIVND (reference sequence). The CDR3 bases are TGTGCCAGTAGTATCAACAGTGCGTCCTACGAGCAGTACTTC. Translating gives CASSINSASYEQYF.

J is TRBJ1-1 and V is TRBV15, with D uncertain. CDR1 and CDR2 from the germline V gene are LNHNV and YYDKDF (reference sequence). This CDR3 is built from 15 residues. The germline V and J ends were trimmed by 1 base and 0 bases, with 9 bases remaining between them. The CDR3 region has the DNA TGTGCCACCAGCAGAGGTCGAGAGGTGAACACTGAAGCTTTCTTT. It encodes CATSRGREVNTEAFF.

The chain joins TRBV18 to TRBJ2-2; D may be TRBD1 (5 bases). Germline V gene data show CDR1 as KGHSH and CDR2 as LQKENI. Deletions cut 2 bases from V and 5 bases from J, with 6 bases between. This CDR3 comprises 13 residues. Here the CDR3 reads CASSPGATGELFF. The CDR3 nucleotides are TGTGCCAGCTCACCAGGGGCGACCGGGGAGCTGTTTTTT.

V gene TRBV9 combines with J gene TRBJ2-2; D is possibly TRBD2 (6 bases). The CDR3 totals 14 residues. Germline CDR1 and CDR2: SGDLS and YYNGEE. Trimming cost V 7 bases and J 6 bases, with 16 bases left between them. The CDR3 loop reads CASSPGAFAGELFF. In DNA, the CDR3 is TGTGCCAGCTCCCCGGGAGCTTTCGCCGGGGAGCTGTTTTTT.

The chain joins TRBV24-1 to TRBJ2-7; the D is unclear. Germline CDR1 reads KGHDR; CDR2 reads SFDVKD. V lost 0 bases and J lost 5, with 4 bases in between. CDR3 size: 12 residues. The DNA for the CDR3 is TGTGCCACCAGTGATTTGTCTAACGAGCAGTACTTC. Its translation: CATSDLSNEQYF.

The V and J genes are TRBV5-6 and TRBJ1-6, with D tentatively TRBD1 (6 bases). Germline CDR1 and CDR2: SGHDT and YYEEEE. Trimming removed 4 bases from V and 10 bases from J, with 12 bases in between. The CDR3 is made up of 13 amino acids. The CDR3 protein is CASSPDSKSPLHF. In nucleotides, the CDR3 is TGTGCCAGCAGCCCGGACAGTAAATCACCCCTCCACTTT.

The rearrangement links TRBV5-8 to TRBJ1-6; 10 bases are shared with TRBD1. Germline V gives CDR1 SGHTS, CDR2 YDEGEE. J gave up 7 bases and V 1 base, and 2 bases lay outside the gene matches. The CDR3 is made up of 15 amino acids. In DNA form, the CDR3 reads TGTGCCAGCAGCTTGCCGGGACAGGGGAATTCACCCCTCCACTTT. This gives the protein CASSLPGQGNSPLHF.

This clone was picked up a small number of times. This chain joins TRBV20-1 and TRBJ2-7; no firm D call. V was shortened by 7 bases and J by 0 bases, with 7 bases between the two germline ends. There are 11 residues in the CDR3. Per germline, CDR1 DFQATT and CDR2 SNEGSKA (reference sequence). In DNA, the CDR3 is TGCAGTGTTCGGAGCTCCTACGAGCAGTACTTC. This encodes CSVRSSYEQYF.

There are a few counts of this clone. The chain combines TRBV28 with TRBJ1-6; tentative D call: TRBD1 (6 bases). In germline, CDR1 is MDHEN, CDR2 SYDVKM. The length of the CDR3 is 14 residues. The V and J ends lost 6 bases and 4 bases respectively, with 10 bases between them. CDR3 sequence (DNA): TGTGCCAGCAGCTACCAGGGGTATAATTCACCCCTCCACTTT. This sequence encodes CASSYQGYNSPLHF.

The V and J genes are TRBV25-1 and TRBJ1-1, with D maybe TRBD1 (6 bases). Germline V gene sequence: CDR1 MGHDK, CDR2 SYGVNS. Trimming took off 6 bases at V and 0 bases at J, with 11 bases between the two ends. The CDR3 has 14 amino acids. For the CDR3, the DNA is TGTGCCAGCAGCCCACAGGGAATGAACACTGAAGCTTTCTTT. Residues: CASSPQGMNTEAFF.

Written as DNA, the CDR3 is TGTGCCAGCAGCCAAGATGGGCGCAGGGGAATATCTGGCTACACCTTC. Translation: CASSQDGRRGISGYTF. The chain recombines TRBV3-1 (or the pseudogene TRBV3-2) with TRBJ1-2, with D perhaps TRBD1 (6 bases). The V end was cut by 0 bases, the J end by 7 bases, with 18 bases between. The CDR3 extends over 16 amino acids. CDR1 and CDR2 (germline): LGHDT, YNNKEL (reference sequence).

This chain joins TRBV5-5 and TRBJ1-3; no definite D call. Germline CDR1 is SGHKS and CDR2 is YYEKEE (reference sequence). Between the trimmed V and J ends, which lost 2 bases and 10 bases, there was a span of 7 bases. The CDR3 sequence is 11 residues long. DNA for the CDR3: TGTGCCAGCAGCTTTGGTAGTACCATATATTTT. It translates to CASSFGSTIYF.

This clone was seen only a few times. The rearrangement links TRBV3-1 (or the pseudogene TRBV3-2) to TRBJ1-1; unclear D gene. Per germline, CDR1 LGHDT and CDR2 YNNKEL (reference sequence). V lost 1 base and J lost 1, with 7 bases in between. The CDR3 contains 14 residues. The CDR3 loop is CASSQGQQNTEAFF. CDR3 nucleotides: TGTGCCAGCAGCCAAGGGCAACAGAACACTGAAGCTTTCTTT.

The chain combines TRBV5-5 with TRBJ2-6; 8 nucleotides agree with TRBD2. CDR3 size: 19 residues. From germline, CDR1 is SGHKS and CDR2 YYEKEE (reference sequence). With V trimmed by 0 bases and J by 0 bases, 8 bases remained unmatched. DNA of the CDR3: TGTGCCAGCAGCTTGGTTTACGGGGGGACTAGCTCTGGGGCCAACGTCCTGACTTTC. This gives the protein CASSLVYGGTSSGANVLTF.